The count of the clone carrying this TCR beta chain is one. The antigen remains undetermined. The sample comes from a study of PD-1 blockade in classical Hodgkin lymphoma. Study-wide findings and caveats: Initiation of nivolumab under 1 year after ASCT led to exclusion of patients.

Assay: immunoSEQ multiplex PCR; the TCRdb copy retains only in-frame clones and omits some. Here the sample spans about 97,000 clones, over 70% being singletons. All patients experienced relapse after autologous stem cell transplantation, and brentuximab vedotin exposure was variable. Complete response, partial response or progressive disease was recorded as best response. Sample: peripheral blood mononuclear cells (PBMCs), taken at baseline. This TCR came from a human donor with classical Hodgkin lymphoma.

CDR3 amino acids: CSVGAVDTQYF. The CDR3 nucleotides read TGCAGCGTTGGCGCGGTAGATACGCAGTATTTT. This rearrangement joins TRBV29-1 to TRBJ2-3, with no clear D. Germline CDR1 and CDR2: SQVTM and ANQGSEA. The V end was cut by 4 bases, the J end by 5 bases, with 7 bases between. The CDR3 sequence is 11 residues long.